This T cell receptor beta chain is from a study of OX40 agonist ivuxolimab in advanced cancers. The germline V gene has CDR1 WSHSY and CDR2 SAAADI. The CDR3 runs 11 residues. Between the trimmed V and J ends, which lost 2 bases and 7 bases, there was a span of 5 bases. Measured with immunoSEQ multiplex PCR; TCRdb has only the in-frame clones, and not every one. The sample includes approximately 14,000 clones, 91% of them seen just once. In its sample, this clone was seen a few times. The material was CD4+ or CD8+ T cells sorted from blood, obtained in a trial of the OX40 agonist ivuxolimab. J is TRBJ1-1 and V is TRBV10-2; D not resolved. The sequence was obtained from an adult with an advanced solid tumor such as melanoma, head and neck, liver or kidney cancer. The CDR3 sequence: CASSEGNEAFF. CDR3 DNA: TGCGCCAGCAGTGAGGGAAATGAAGCTTTCTTT.